The clone carrying this T cell receptor (beta chain) was seen more than once but under ten times. The data were taken from a study of sequential checkpoint blockade in melanoma. Libraries were prepared by immunoSEQ multiplex PCR; TCRdb keeps only in-frame clonotypes and omits some of them. This table holds roughly 13,000 clones, approximately 52% found once. Germline assignment: CDR1 SGHVS and CDR2 FNYEAQ. V trimming: 5 bases; J trimming: 2 bases; junction bases outside the gene matches: 10. The CDR3 consists of 17 residues. Specified treatment: randomized to nivolumab then ipilimumab (arm A) or the reverse (arm B). None of the patients previously received DNA-damaging chemotherapy. Live CD3+CD8+ CD19− CD56− cells were sorted from PBMCs.

The origin of this receptor is a human donor with melanoma. Sample: CD8+ T cells sorted from blood (inferred from file names), taken from a patient given nivolumab and ipilimumab in sequence. This chain uses TRBV7-6 with TRBJ1-3; 9 bases line up with TRBD1. The CDR3: CASSPRSGTGTGNTIYF. In nucleotides, the CDR3 is TGTGCCAGCAGCCCAAGGTCCGGGACAGGGACTGGAAACACCATATATTTT.